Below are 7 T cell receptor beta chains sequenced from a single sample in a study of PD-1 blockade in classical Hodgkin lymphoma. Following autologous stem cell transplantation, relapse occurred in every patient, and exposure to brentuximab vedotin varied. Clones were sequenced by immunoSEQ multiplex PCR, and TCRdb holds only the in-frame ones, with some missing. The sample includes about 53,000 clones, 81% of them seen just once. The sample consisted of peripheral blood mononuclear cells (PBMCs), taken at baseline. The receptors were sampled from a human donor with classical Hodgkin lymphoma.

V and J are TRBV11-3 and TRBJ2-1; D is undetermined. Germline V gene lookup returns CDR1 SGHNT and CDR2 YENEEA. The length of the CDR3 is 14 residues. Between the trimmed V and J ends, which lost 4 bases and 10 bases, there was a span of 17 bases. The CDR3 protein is CASSSPRGHREQFF. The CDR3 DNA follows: TGTGCCAGCAGCTCCCCCAGAGGTCATCGCGAGCAGTTCTTC.

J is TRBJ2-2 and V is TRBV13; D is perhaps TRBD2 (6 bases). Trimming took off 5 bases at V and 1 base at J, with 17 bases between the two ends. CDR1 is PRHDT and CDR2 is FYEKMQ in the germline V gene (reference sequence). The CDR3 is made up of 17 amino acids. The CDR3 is CASSPWGRRGNTGELFF. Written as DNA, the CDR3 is TGTGCCAGCAGCCCCTGGGGGAGGCGGGGGAACACCGGGGAGCTGTTTTTT.

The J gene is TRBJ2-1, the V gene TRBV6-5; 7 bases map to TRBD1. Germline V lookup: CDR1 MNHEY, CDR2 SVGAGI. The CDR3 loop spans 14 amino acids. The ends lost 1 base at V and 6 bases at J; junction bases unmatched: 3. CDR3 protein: CASSYFRDSNEQFF. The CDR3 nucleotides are TGTGCCAGCAGTTACTTCCGGGACAGCAATGAGCAGTTCTTC.

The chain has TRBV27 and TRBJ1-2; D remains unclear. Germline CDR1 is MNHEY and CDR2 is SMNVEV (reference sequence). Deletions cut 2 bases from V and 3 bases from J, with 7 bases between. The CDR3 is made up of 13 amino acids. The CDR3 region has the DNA TGTGCCAGCAGTTTACGGGAGGACTATGGCTACACCTTC. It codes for CASSLREDYGYTF.

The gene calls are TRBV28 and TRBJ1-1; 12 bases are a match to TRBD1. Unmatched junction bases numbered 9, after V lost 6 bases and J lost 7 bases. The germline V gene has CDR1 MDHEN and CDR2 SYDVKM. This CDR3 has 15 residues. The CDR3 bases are TGTGCCAGCAGCTCGGGGGGGACAGGGGGCTTTGAAGCTTTCTTT. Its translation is CASSSGGTGGFEAFF.

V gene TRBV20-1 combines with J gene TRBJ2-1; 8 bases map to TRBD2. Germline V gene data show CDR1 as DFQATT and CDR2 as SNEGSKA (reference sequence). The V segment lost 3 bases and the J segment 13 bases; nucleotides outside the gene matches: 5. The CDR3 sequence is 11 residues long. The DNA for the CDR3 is TGCAGTGCTAGTGCTAGCGGGTATCAGTTCTTC. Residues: CSASASGYQFF.

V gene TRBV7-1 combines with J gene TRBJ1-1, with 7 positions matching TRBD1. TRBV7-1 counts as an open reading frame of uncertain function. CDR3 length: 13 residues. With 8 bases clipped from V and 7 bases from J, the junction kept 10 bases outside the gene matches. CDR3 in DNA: TGTGCCAGCCGTGACAGGGTTTTTGGTGAAGCTTTCTTT. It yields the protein CASRDRVFGEAFF.